Presented here are 4 T cell receptor beta chains from one specimen sequenced in a study of glioma-infiltrating T cells after dendritic cell vaccination. The method was immunoSEQ multiplex PCR; TCRdb's version includes in-frame clones alone and lacks a portion of them. The sample contains over 90,000 clones, roughly 76% of which appear only once. Sequencing was performed on blood, taken before dendritic cell vaccination. The origin of the receptors is a human donor with glioblastoma.

This chain joins TRBV7-6 and TRBJ1-1, with 7 nucleotides matching TRBD1. V shed 5 bases and J 7 bases; nucleotides not matched to a gene: 13. Germline CDR1 SGHVS, CDR2 FNYEAQ. The CDR3 has 15 amino acids. The CDR3 sequence is CASSPGRQGDSEAFF. CDR3 DNA sequence: TGTGCCAGCAGCCCTGGAAGACAGGGAGACAGTGAAGCTTTCTTT. Combining the CDR3 with reference TRBV7-6 and TRBJ1-1 gives the whole variable domain GAGVSQSPRYKVTKRGQDVALRCDPISGHVSLYWYRQALGQGPEFLTYFNYEAQQDKSGLPNDRFSAERPEGSISTLTIQRTEQRDSAMYRCASSPGRQGDSEAFFGQGTRLTVV.

The V call is TRBV19, the J call TRBJ1-1; D remains unclear. Trimming left V 4 bases short and J 3 bases short, with 9 bases between. The CDR3 runs 13 residues. CDR1 and CDR2 (germline): LNHDA, SQIVND (reference sequence). This CDR3 reads CASSNARDTEAFF. For the CDR3, the DNA is TGTGCCAGTAGTAACGCCCGGGACACTGAAGCTTTCTTT.

The chain employs TRBV6-5 and TRBJ1-6; TRBD1 might be the D (5 bases). CDR1 and CDR2 (germline): MNHEY, SVGAGI. V lost 10 bases and J lost 8, with 21 bases in between. This CDR3 region has 15 residues. CDR3 nucleotides: TGTGCCACCGGGCGGGGGACGGAATGGGATTCACCCCTCCACTTT. Translating gives CATGRGTEWDSPLHF.

For this clone: At one end, the junction sequence differs from germline, possibly due to a read error. This chain links TRBV5-1 with TRBJ1-4; 8 positions agree with TRBD1. In germline, CDR1 is SGHRS, CDR2 YFSETQ. The CDR3 sequence is 12 residues long. CDR3 sequence reads: CASSLEEDRVPF. Here the CDR3 DNA reads TGCGCCAGCAGCTTGGAGGAGGACAGGGTACCTTTT.